This T cell receptor beta chain was sequenced during a study of CD8 T cells in Susac syndrome. About the research overall: When their blood was taken, patients with Susac syndrome were therapy-naive, taking corticosteroids, or taking intravenous immunoglobulin alone.

Reverse transcription of roughly 0.5 to 1 ug RNA used random hexamers. TCRdb analysed the immunoSEQ multiplex PCR reads with MiXCR anew, one entry per CDR3 protein. Among 120,000 or so distinct CDR3 sequences, around 94% were seen once, and the ten largest hold 0.21%. Trimming left V 0 bases short and J 6 bases short, with 9 bases between. CDR1 is LGHDT, CDR2 YNNKEL, per germline (reference sequence). The CDR3 runs 14 residues. Bulk CD8+ and CD4+ cells came from magnetic negative isolation; CD8+ TEMRA by FACS. Sample: CD8+ T cells from PBMCs. The rearrangement links TRBV3-1 to TRBJ1-5; unclear D gene. The TCR comes from a human donor with Susac syndrome. The CDR3 region is CASSQDLRGQPQHF. The CDR3 DNA reads TGTGCCAGCAGCCAAGATCTACGGGGTCAGCCCCAGCATTTT. Supplemented by reference TRBV3-1 and TRBJ1-5, the full variable domain reads DTAVSQTPKYLVTQMGNDKSIKCEQNLGHDTMYWYKQDSKKFLKIMFSYNNKELIINETVPNRFSPKSPDKAHLNLHINSLELGDSAVYFCASSQDLRGQPQHFGDGTRLSIL.